This T cell receptor beta chain was captured by sequencing in a study of T-cell reconstitution after alpha-beta-depleted transplantation in children. A library of TCRbeta sequences, prepared with unique molecular identifiers, was generated. TCRdb reprocessed the PCR reads with MiXCR, giving one entry per CDR3 protein. The sample lists around 500,000 distinct CDR3 sequences, 23% occurring once. This clonotype was seen a few times. Antigen: not known. The CDR3 has 15 amino acids. The V end lost 2 bases, the J end lost 5 bases, and 13 bases lay between the germline ends. Germline CDR1 reads SGHTA; CDR2 reads FQGNSA. General study points: Alpha-beta T cells present about two months after transplant were reported to originate from several hundred expanded graft clones.

The origin of this receptor is a boy under two years old who had a stem cell transplant for acute myeloid leukemia, so the T cells may come from the graft donor. This chain joins TRBV7-2 and TRBJ2-4; tentative D call: TRBD2 (7 bases). The sample consisted of PBMCs, mostly from graft donor cells, taken 360 days after TCRalphabeta/CD19-depleted stem cell transplant. The CDR3 DNA is TGTGCCAGCAGCTTACGTCAGGGGAGGGAAAACATTCAGTACTTC. Residues: CASSLRQGRENIQYF.